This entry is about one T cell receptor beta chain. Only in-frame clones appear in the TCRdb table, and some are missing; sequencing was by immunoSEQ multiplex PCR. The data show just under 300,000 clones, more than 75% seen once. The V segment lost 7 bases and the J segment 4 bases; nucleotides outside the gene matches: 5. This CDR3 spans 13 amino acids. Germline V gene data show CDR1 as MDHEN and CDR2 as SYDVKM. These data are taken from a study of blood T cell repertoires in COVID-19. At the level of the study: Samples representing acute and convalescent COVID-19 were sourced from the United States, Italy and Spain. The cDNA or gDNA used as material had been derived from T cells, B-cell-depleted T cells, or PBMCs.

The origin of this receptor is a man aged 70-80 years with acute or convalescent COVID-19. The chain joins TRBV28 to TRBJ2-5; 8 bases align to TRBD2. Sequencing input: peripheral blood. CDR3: CASNPGGVETQYF. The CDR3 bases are TGTGCCAGCAACCCCGGGGGGGTAGAGACCCAGTACTTC.